This T cell receptor (beta chain) derives from a study of cytomegalovirus exposure and HLA in healthy donors (TCRdb year 2017). About the full investigation: According to an earlier analysis of several hundred of the donors, about 179 million T cells yielded 100 million or so unique TCR beta sequences and 276 Gb of sequence data. Approximately 330 gigabases of sequencing data and tens of millions of unique TCR sequences made up an early release that covered under 750 HLA-typed donors. Of the 350 to 400 genotyped donors, approximately 82% fell in the genetic ancestry cluster associated with self-reported Caucasian donors. The study was designed to test whether signatures of past pathogen exposure could be identified by cataloging public T cell receptors. The study used immunosequencing to profile the T cell repertoires of about 670 subjects and linked those repertoires to cytomegalovirus serostatus. Besides the first cohort of around 700 subjects, a separate validation cohort made up of about 120 different subjects was used. High-throughput TCR immunosequencing, statistical association of individual TCRs with disease status, and machine learning were combined to predict cytomegalovirus infection status. A later analysis re-analyzed previously published TCR beta repertoires from roughly 630 donors and added high-resolution HLA genotyping to study TCR occurrence patterns. In the later analysis, no new phenotypic data were used to find candidate immune exposures; instead, reliance was placed on TCR beta sequences and their occurrence across donors. In an earlier analysis of roughly 580 of the donors, high-throughput TCR beta sequencing was used to judge whether each TCR beta V gene segment behaved as functional or pseudogenic. Donor age, sex, ethnicity and CMV serostatus were compiled alongside the repertoire data. A later genetic analysis took genome-wide SNP genotypes for about three fifths of the 666 donors and used that subset as a discovery cohort. All discovery cohort repertoires had been generated on a single sequencing platform. Class I and class II HLA loci were covered by the typing at four-digit resolution. Typing coverage varied by locus: roughly 629-640 donors for A, B, C, DRB1 and DQB1; under 550 for DQA1; approximately 570 for DPA1; approximately 470 for DPB1. Roughly five DR-DQ haplotypes were handled as single units for association and clustering, since linkage in the cohort was strong. On average, roughly 250,000 unique TCR beta nucleotide sequences were sequenced per donor among 350 to 400 genotyped donors of the cohort, with 15% to 20% of those sequences being non-productive.

On this clone itself: Its antigen is currently not known. The input lacks base qualities; no much larger clone sits a single base away.

The CDR3 holds 16 amino acids from the cysteine to the phenylalanine. The read is trimmed to its CDR3 DNA, 48 bases read in frame from base 1. V trim: 5 bases; J trim: 6 bases; unmatched bases: 8. CDR1 SGHVS and CDR2 FNYEAQ were looked up in the germline V gene. Libraries were constructed by the immunoSEQ multiplex PCR assay. For the multiplex PCR, a mixture combining 60 forward primers for TCR Vbeta segments and 13 reverse primers for TCR Jbeta segments was used. A multiplex PCR assay on genomic DNA amplified the CDR3 region of rearranged TCR beta genes. The amplified TCR beta libraries were sequenced on the Illumina HiSeq System as 87-base-pair reads. Turning to the authors' computational methods: A later analysis tallied roughly 76 million unique TCR beta chains across the 660 or so repertoires, and approximately 12 million of those chains were shared by two or more donors. To remove PCR and sequencing errors, raw reads were error-corrected and collapsed into unique sequences using a nearest-neighbor algorithm that merged closely related sequences. V, D and J gene segments were assigned by aligning CDR3 sequences to IMGT reference sequences. For a sequence to be retained, a match of at least six nucleotides was required to both a V gene segment and a J gene segment. Rearrangements were called productive when the CDR3 lacked stop codons and stayed in frame with V and J; all others were non-productive. CDR3 was defined by IMGT convention, running from the second conserved V-encoded cysteine to the conserved J-encoded phenylalanine. In an earlier analysis of roughly 580 of the donors, sequences lacking an unambiguous match to a single V gene segment were excluded. An earlier analysis of about 590 of the donors classified V segments as functional when productive rearrangements were above 56.7% and as segregating when the standard deviation between donors was above 5%. To diagnose cytomegalovirus status from the catalog of TCR beta chain sequences, a statistical classification framework was built. In a later analysis, V and J genes were assigned by comparing TCR nucleotide sequences against IMGT/GENE-DB human TR gene sequences. A later analysis assigned CDR3 sequences and most-parsimonious VDJ recombination scenarios with the TCRdist pipeline. In a later analysis, each TCR beta chain was defined by its CDR3 amino acid sequence together with its V-gene family, and reads lacking a unique V-gene family were excluded. A later analysis removed nearly 600 highly shared, low-generation-probability nucleotide sequences to deal with suspected cross-contamination and a sequencing artifact. For each public chain, a later analysis derived a clonal expansion index from normalized ranks of inferred template counts within each repertoire. In a later analysis, generation probabilities were computed with a VDJ recombination model fitted to out-of-frame rearrangements, and the resulting probabilities were checked against IGoR. A later analysis scored TCR-TCR, TCR-HLA and TCR-CMV co-occurrence with hypergeometric tests, applying a repertoire-size bias correction to TCR pairs. A later analysis estimated false discovery rates by permuting HLA or CMV assignments 20 times. In a later analysis, co-occurring TCRs were grouped using DBSCAN, with TCRdist sequence similarity added in when clustering inside HLA-allele-positive subsets. For co-occurrence clustering, repertoires with fewer than 30,000 or more than 120,000 public chains were excluded, along with roughly 5 repertoires with anomalous nucleotide sharing. Sourced from immuneACCESS, this table was stored by TCRdb with only in-frame sequences that have V and J called. A share of the clones is absent; for the studies checked, an unresolved V gene accounts for under half, and the remainder has no known explanation. D and trimming were read from the DNA, whereas the V and J calls and clone size are those reported in that table. Recorded for this sample are under 200,000 clones; about 72% of them occurred a single time. The ten largest clones capture roughly 2% of the sample.

The cohort was made up of several hundred healthy bone marrow donors. All cohort members were sampled while nominally healthy, although unrecorded immune exposures were likely present. The donor tested CMV seropositive and was one of the 289 seropositive cohort members. Each donor provided a peripheral blood sample, and peripheral blood mononuclear cells were used for TCR beta sequencing. Genomic DNA extraction from the blood cell samples was performed with the Qiagen DNeasy Blood Extraction Kit. The investigation overall reported the following: It was suggested by the authors that the approach could potentially be generalized to other disease states and immunological phenotypes. In a later genetic analysis, a missense DCLRE1C variant was associated with V-gene and J-gene trimming of TCR beta chains, and the association was replicated in an independent cohort. According to a later genetic analysis, donors in an Asian-associated ancestry cluster had fewer N-insertions in productive TCRs than the roughly 700-donor mean. The study gave a list of more than 150 TCR beta chains associated with cytomegalovirus. A few of the identified cytomegalovirus-associated TCR beta chains were confirmed in vitro to be specific for cytomegalovirus antigens. Because HLA typing was unavailable for some donors at each locus, only the typed subset was used in association tests. A further reported finding was that TCR beta sequences accurately predicted the HLA-A and HLA-B alleles for most subjects in the first cohort. Linkage disequilibrium might explain the correlated functional status among segregating V segments, but an unknown experimental factor could not be ruled out. Because counts were too low, more than 15 rarely observed V segments, including chromosome 9 orphons, were left out of the earlier analysis of about 500 of the donors. Several of the top co-occurrence clusters appeared to be linked to parvovirus B19, influenza, CMV and Epstein-Barr virus, according to a later analysis. Broadly in line with IMGT annotations, most TCR beta V segments showed up in productive rearrangements about 90% or about 30% of the time in an earlier analysis of 587 of the donors. Some IMGT-functional V segments, including TRBV6-2 and TRBV6-3, could not be distinguished by the 87-base-pair reads and were therefore excluded. Most TCR sequences were seen in very few donors, while some public TCRs were found in many individuals. When HLA alleles, especially DR and DQ, strongly co-occurred, TCR associations were difficult to assign to individual alleles. In a later analysis, most CMV-associated TCR beta chains were found to appear HLA-restricted, with HLA associations seemingly driven largely by CMV exposure. The classifier was reported to diagnose cytomegalovirus status with high specificity and sensitivity in both the original and validation cohorts. In a later analysis, the rate of TCR association differed among HLA loci, with DRB1 alleles having the most associated TCRs and HLA-C alleles having the fewest. Specific HLA alleles were associated with 16,951 TCR beta sequences at a false discovery rate of 0.05 in a later analysis. Only TCR beta chains were sequenced in this cohort, and the absence of alpha or paired-chain data limited detectable features. Compared with equally common non-associated chains, HLA-associated TCR beta chains in a later analysis were more clonally expanded and had lower generation probabilities. The sequencing pipeline was judged likely to have produced a cluster of highly shared sequence variants as a technical artifact. For the cohort, immune exposure information was limited to CMV serostatus. Presence/absence analyses assumed roughly uniform sequencing depth across donors, an assumption that may not hold.

The sequence is built from TRBV7-6 and TRBJ2-3; the central 13 bases match TRBD2. The sample was PBMCs. This TCR was sampled from a man between 45 and 60 years old in good health and CMV-seropositive. Read as DNA, the sequence is TGTGCCAGCAGCCTCCGACTAGCGGGGGGTTGGGATACGCAGTATTTT. This is translated as CASSLRLAGGWDTQYF.